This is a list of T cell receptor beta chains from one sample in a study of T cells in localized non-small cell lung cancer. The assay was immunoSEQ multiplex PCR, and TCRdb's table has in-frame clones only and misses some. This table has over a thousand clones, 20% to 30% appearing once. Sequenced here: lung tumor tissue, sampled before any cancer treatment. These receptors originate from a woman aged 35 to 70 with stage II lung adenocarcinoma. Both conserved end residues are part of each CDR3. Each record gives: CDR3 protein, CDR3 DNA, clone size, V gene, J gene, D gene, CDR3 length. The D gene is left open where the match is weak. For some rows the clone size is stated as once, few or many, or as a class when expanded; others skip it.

cdr3_aa: CASRGSIKDRVADTQYF
cdr3_nt: TGTGCCAGTAGGGGATCGATTAAGGACAGGGTGGCAGATACGCAGTATTTT
clone_size: .
v_call: TRBV19
j_call: TRBJ2-3
d_call: TRBD1
cdr3_length: 17

cdr3_aa: CASSLRAHRAGGETQYF
cdr3_nt: TGTGCCAGCAGCTTACGGGCCCACCGCGCTGGGGGGGAGACCCAGTACTTC
clone_size: few
v_call: TRBV11-3
j_call: TRBJ2-5
d_call: .
cdr3_length: 17

cdr3_aa: CSVGLGLAGSGELFF
cdr3_nt: TGCAGCGTTGGATTGGGACTAGCGGGGTCCGGGGAGCTGTTTTTT
clone_size: .
v_call: TRBV29-1
j_call: TRBJ2-2
d_call: TRBD2
cdr3_length: 15

cdr3_aa: CSVVDIQEKLFF
cdr3_nt: TGCAGCGTTGTGGACATTCAAGAAAAACTGTTTTTT
clone_size: few
v_call: TRBV29-1
j_call: TRBJ1-4
d_call: .
cdr3_length: 12

cdr3_aa: CASSFGLGSREQYF
cdr3_nt: TGCGCCAGCAGCTTTGGACTAGGGTCACGCGAGCAGTACTTC
clone_size: .
v_call: TRBV5-1
j_call: TRBJ2-7
d_call: TRBD2
cdr3_length: 14

cdr3_aa: CASSLRGDSEAFF
cdr3_nt: TGTGCCAGCAGTTTGAGGGGGGACAGTGAAGCTTTCTTT
clone_size: .
v_call: TRBV9
j_call: TRBJ1-1
d_call: TRBD1
cdr3_length: 13

cdr3_aa: CASSSPGLAREQFF
cdr3_nt: TGTGCCAGCAGCTCGCCGGGACTAGCGAGAGAGCAGTTCTTC
clone_size: .
v_call: TRBV11-3
j_call: TRBJ2-1
d_call: TRBD2
cdr3_length: 14

cdr3_aa: CASSYSGQLNTEAFF
cdr3_nt: TGTGCCAGCAGTTACTCAGGACAGCTGAACACTGAAGCTTTCTTT
clone_size: .
v_call: TRBV6-8
j_call: TRBJ1-1
d_call: .
cdr3_length: 15

cdr3_aa: CASSHSGSGELFF
cdr3_nt: TGTGCCAGCAGCCACAGTGGCTCCGGGGAGCTGTTTTTT
clone_size: few
v_call: TRBV7-1
j_call: TRBJ2-2
d_call: .
cdr3_length: 13

cdr3_aa: CASSQGGAYGYTF
cdr3_nt: TGTGCCAGCAGTCAGGGGGGGGCGTATGGCTACACCTTC
clone_size: medium-sized
v_call: TRBV6-8
j_call: TRBJ1-2
d_call: TRBD1
cdr3_length: 13

cdr3_aa: CASSMGTLYTEAFF
cdr3_nt: TGTGCCAGTAGTATGGGGACTCTTTACACTGAAGCTTTCTTT
clone_size: few
v_call: TRBV19
j_call: TRBJ1-1
d_call: .
cdr3_length: 14

cdr3_aa: CASSQVGQPNYGYTF
cdr3_nt: TGCGCCAGCAGCCAAGTGGGACAGCCGAACTATGGCTACACCTTC
clone_size: few
v_call: TRBV1
j_call: TRBJ1-2
d_call: .
cdr3_length: 15

cdr3_aa: CASSPPRGAINGYTF
cdr3_nt: TGTGCCAGCAGTCCCCCGAGGGGTGCGATTAATGGCTACACCTTC
clone_size: .
v_call: TRBV28
j_call: TRBJ1-2
d_call: .
cdr3_length: 15

cdr3_aa: CASSQDLGALNTEAFF
cdr3_nt: TGTGCCAGCAGCCAAGACCTGGGGGCCCTGAACACTGAAGCTTTCTTT
clone_size: .
v_call: TRBV14
j_call: TRBJ1-1
d_call: .
cdr3_length: 16

cdr3_aa: CASSPEGTGEAGYTF
cdr3_nt: TGTGCCAGCAGCCCCGAGGGGACAGGGGAGGCTGGCTACACCTTC
clone_size: medium-sized
v_call: TRBV11-3
j_call: TRBJ1-2
d_call: TRBD1
cdr3_length: 15

cdr3_aa: CASKYDRGIYNEQFF
cdr3_nt: TGTGCCAGCAAGTACGACAGGGGGATATACAATGAGCAGTTCTTC
clone_size: .
v_call: TRBV6-8
j_call: TRBJ2-1
d_call: TRBD1
cdr3_length: 15

cdr3_aa: CATDTGNYPEAFF
cdr3_nt: TGTGCCACCGATACAGGGAACTACCCTGAAGCTTTCTTT
clone_size: few
v_call: TRBV6-8
j_call: TRBJ1-1
d_call: .
cdr3_length: 13

cdr3_aa: CASSEDNRVNQPQHF
cdr3_nt: TGTGCCAGCAGTGAAGATAACAGGGTAAATCAGCCCCAGCATTTT
clone_size: few
v_call: TRBV6-1
j_call: TRBJ1-5
d_call: .
cdr3_length: 15

cdr3_aa: CASRGRAAGELFF
cdr3_nt: TGTGCCAGCAGAGGGAGGGCGGCCGGGGAGCTGTTTTTT
clone_size: .
v_call: TRBV6-8
j_call: TRBJ2-2
d_call: TRBD2
cdr3_length: 13

cdr3_aa: CASSLDRGRDNEQFF
cdr3_nt: TGTGCCAGCAGCTTAGATCGGGGAAGGGACAATGAGCAGTTCTTC
clone_size: few
v_call: TRBV11-3
j_call: TRBJ2-1
d_call: .
cdr3_length: 15

cdr3_aa: CASSLDGRVGDTEAFF
cdr3_nt: TGCGCCAGCAGCTTGGATGGCAGGGTCGGCGACACTGAAGCTTTCTTT
clone_size: .
v_call: TRBV5-1
j_call: TRBJ1-1
d_call: .
cdr3_length: 16

cdr3_aa: CASSFQGDSNQPQHF
cdr3_nt: TGTGCCAGCTCCTTCCAGGGGGATAGCAATCAGCCCCAGCATTTT
clone_size: .
v_call: TRBV28
j_call: TRBJ1-5
d_call: TRBD1
cdr3_length: 15

cdr3_aa: CASSSGQGTYGYTF
cdr3_nt: TGTGCCAGCAGCTCCGGACAGGGGACCTATGGCTACACCTTC
clone_size: few
v_call: TRBV9
j_call: TRBJ1-2
d_call: TRBD1
cdr3_length: 14

cdr3_aa: CASTYGRGTYNEQFF
cdr3_nt: TGTGCCAGCACCTATGGGAGGGGGACCTACAATGAGCAGTTCTTC
clone_size: .
v_call: TRBV28
j_call: TRBJ2-1
d_call: .
cdr3_length: 15

cdr3_aa: CASSQGNTGGETQYF
cdr3_nt: TGCGCCAGCAGCCAAGGGAATACAGGGGGAGAGACCCAGTACTTC
clone_size: .
v_call: TRBV4-1
j_call: TRBJ2-5
d_call: TRBD1
cdr3_length: 15

cdr3_aa: CASSLTSGEYNEQFF
cdr3_nt: TGCGCCAGCAGCTTGACTAGCGGGGAGTACAATGAGCAGTTCTTC
clone_size: .
v_call: TRBV5-1
j_call: TRBJ2-1
d_call: TRBD2
cdr3_length: 15

cdr3_aa: CASSLGGRGSNQPQHF
cdr3_nt: TGTGCCAGCAGCCTGGGGGGCAGGGGAAGCAATCAGCCCCAGCATTTT
clone_size: large
v_call: TRBV11-3
j_call: TRBJ1-5
d_call: .
cdr3_length: 16

cdr3_aa: CSVEDGLPTGELFF
cdr3_nt: TGCAGCGTTGAGGACGGGTTGCCCACCGGGGAGCTGTTTTTT
clone_size: .
v_call: TRBV29-1
j_call: TRBJ2-2
d_call: .
cdr3_length: 14

cdr3_aa: CASSPGTVNTEAFF
cdr3_nt: TGCGCCAGCAGCCCCGGGACAGTGAACACTGAAGCTTTCTTT
clone_size: .
v_call: TRBV5-1
j_call: TRBJ1-1
d_call: TRBD1
cdr3_length: 14

cdr3_aa: CASSLLATDTQYF
cdr3_nt: TGTGCCAGCAGCCTCCTAGCTACAGATACGCAGTATTTT
clone_size: .
v_call: TRBV6-4
j_call: TRBJ2-3
d_call: .
cdr3_length: 13

cdr3_aa: CAISESAGGNYGYTF
cdr3_nt: TGTGCCATCAGTGAGTCGGCAGGGGGCAACTATGGCTACACCTTC
clone_size: .
v_call: TRBV10-3
j_call: TRBJ1-2
d_call: TRBD1
cdr3_length: 15

cdr3_aa: CASSPQATGELFF
cdr3_nt: TGTGCCAGCAGCCCTCAGGCGACCGGGGAGCTGTTTTTT
clone_size: .
v_call: TRBV28
j_call: TRBJ2-2
d_call: .
cdr3_length: 13

cdr3_aa: CATATGGAGTEAFF
cdr3_nt: TGTGCCACTGCCACAGGGGGCGCCGGGACTGAAGCTTTCTTT
clone_size: .
v_call: TRBV28
j_call: TRBJ1-1
d_call: TRBD1
cdr3_length: 14

cdr3_aa: CASSYRAVDEKLFF
cdr3_nt: TGTGCCAGCAGTTACAGGGCGGTCGATGAAAAACTGTTTTTT
clone_size: few
v_call: TRBV6-8
j_call: TRBJ1-4
d_call: .
cdr3_length: 14

cdr3_aa: CASSLLNNYGYTF
cdr3_nt: TGCGCCAGCAGCTTGCTCAATAACTATGGCTACACCTTC
clone_size: few
v_call: TRBV23-1
j_call: TRBJ1-2
d_call: .
cdr3_length: 13

cdr3_aa: CSVRTDQETQYF
cdr3_nt: TGCAGCGTAAGGACAGACCAAGAGACCCAGTACTTC
clone_size: .
v_call: TRBV29-1
j_call: TRBJ2-5
d_call: .
cdr3_length: 12

cdr3_aa: CASSPRYTDTQYF
cdr3_nt: TGTGCCAGCAGCCCCCGTTACACAGATACGCAGTATTTT
clone_size: .
v_call: TRBV7-2
j_call: TRBJ2-3
d_call: .
cdr3_length: 13

cdr3_aa: CASSWDSGTEAFF
cdr3_nt: TGTGCCAGCAGCTGGGATTCAGGGACTGAAGCTTTCTTT
clone_size: few
v_call: TRBV7-2
j_call: TRBJ1-1
d_call: .
cdr3_length: 13

cdr3_aa: CASTTGISSGVNVLTF
cdr3_nt: TGTGCCAGCACGACAGGGATATCCTCTGGGGTCAACGTCCTGACTTTC
clone_size: .
v_call: TRBV6-8
j_call: TRBJ2-6
d_call: TRBD1
cdr3_length: 16

cdr3_aa: CASSQVGTGAGYTF
cdr3_nt: TGCGCCAGCAGCCAAGTTGGCACAGGGGCTGGCTACACCTTC
clone_size: few
v_call: TRBV4-1
j_call: TRBJ1-2
d_call: TRBD1
cdr3_length: 14

cdr3_aa: CAWRSGGDEKLFF
cdr3_nt: TGTGCCTGGCGTTCCGGAGGTGATGAAAAACTGTTTTTT
clone_size: .
v_call: TRBV30
j_call: TRBJ1-4
d_call: .
cdr3_length: 13

cdr3_aa: CASSPFSGRRGFF
cdr3_nt: TGTGCCAGCTCACCATTTTCGGGACGCCGAGGTTTCTTT
clone_size: few
v_call: TRBV18
j_call: TRBJ1-1
d_call: .
cdr3_length: 13

cdr3_aa: CASSYSSGTGDTQYF
cdr3_nt: TGTGCCAGCAGTTACTCGAGCGGGACGGGAGATACGCAGTATTTT
clone_size: few
v_call: TRBV6-8
j_call: TRBJ2-3
d_call: TRBD2
cdr3_length: 15

cdr3_aa: CASSQKLAVTQETQYF
cdr3_nt: TGCGCCAGCAGCCAGAAACTAGCGGTGACTCAAGAGACCCAGTACTTC
clone_size: medium-sized
v_call: TRBV4-1
j_call: TRBJ2-5
d_call: TRBD2
cdr3_length: 16

cdr3_aa: CASREGGASNEKLFF
cdr3_nt: TGTGCCAGCAGGGAAGGGGGCGCGTCTAATGAAAAACTGTTTTTT
clone_size: few
v_call: TRBV28
j_call: TRBJ1-4
d_call: TRBD1
cdr3_length: 15

cdr3_aa: CASSQTGQRRQETQYF
cdr3_nt: TGCGCCAGCAGCCAAACCGGACAGAGGAGGCAAGAGACCCAGTACTTC
clone_size: .
v_call: TRBV1
j_call: TRBJ2-5
d_call: .
cdr3_length: 16

cdr3_aa: CASSFQARPGNEQFF
cdr3_nt: TGTGCCAGCAGCTTCCAGGCAAGACCTGGCAATGAGCAGTTCTTC
clone_size: few
v_call: TRBV11-3
j_call: TRBJ2-1
d_call: .
cdr3_length: 15

cdr3_aa: CASSIRSGNTIYF
cdr3_nt: TGTGCCAGCAGTATCCGGTCTGGAAACACCATATATTTT
clone_size: .
v_call: TRBV25-1
j_call: TRBJ1-3
d_call: .
cdr3_length: 13

cdr3_aa: CASSQEMGQPQHF
cdr3_nt: TGTGCCAGCAGCCAAGAAATGGGACAGCCCCAGCATTTT
clone_size: .
v_call: TRBV16
j_call: TRBJ1-5
d_call: .
cdr3_length: 13

cdr3_aa: CASSLGWRGSNQPQHF
cdr3_nt: TGTGCCAGCAGCTTAGGGTGGAGAGGTAGCAATCAGCCCCAGCATTTT
clone_size: medium-sized
v_call: TRBV11-3
j_call: TRBJ1-5
d_call: .
cdr3_length: 16